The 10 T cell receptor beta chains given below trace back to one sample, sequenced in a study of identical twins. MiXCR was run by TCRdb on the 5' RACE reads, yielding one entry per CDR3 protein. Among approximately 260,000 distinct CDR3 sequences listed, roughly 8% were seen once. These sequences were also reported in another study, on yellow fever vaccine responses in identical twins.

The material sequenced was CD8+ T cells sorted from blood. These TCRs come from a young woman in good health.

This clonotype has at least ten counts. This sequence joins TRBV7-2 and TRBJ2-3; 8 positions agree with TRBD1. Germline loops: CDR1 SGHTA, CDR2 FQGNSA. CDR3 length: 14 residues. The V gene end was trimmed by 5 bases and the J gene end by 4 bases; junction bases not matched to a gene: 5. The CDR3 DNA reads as TGTGCCAGCAGCGGGTCAGGGGGCGCAGATACGCAGTATTTT. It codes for CASSGSGGADTQYF.

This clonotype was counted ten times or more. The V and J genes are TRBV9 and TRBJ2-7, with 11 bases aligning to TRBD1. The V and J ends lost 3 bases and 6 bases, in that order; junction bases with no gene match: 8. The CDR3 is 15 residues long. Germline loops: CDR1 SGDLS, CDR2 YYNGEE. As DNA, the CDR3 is TGTGCCAGCAGCGCCTCATCCGGGACAGGGGGCGAGCAGTACTTC. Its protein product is CASSASSGTGGEQYF.

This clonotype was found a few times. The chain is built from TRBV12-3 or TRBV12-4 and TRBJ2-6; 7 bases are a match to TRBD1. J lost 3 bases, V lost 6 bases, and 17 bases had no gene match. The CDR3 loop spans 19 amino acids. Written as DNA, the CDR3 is TGTGCCAGCAGCACATTAGACAGGGTGTATCGCTTTGGGGCCAACGTCCTGACTTTC. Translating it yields CASSTLDRVYRFGANVLTF.

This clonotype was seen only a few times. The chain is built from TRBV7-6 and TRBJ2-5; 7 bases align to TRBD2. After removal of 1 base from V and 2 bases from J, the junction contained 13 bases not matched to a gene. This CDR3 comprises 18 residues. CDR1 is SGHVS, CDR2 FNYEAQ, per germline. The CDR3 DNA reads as TGTGCCAGCAGCTTAGGGTCTAGCGGAGAGTACTATCAAGAGACCCAGTACTTC. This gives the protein CASSLGSSGEYYQETQYF.

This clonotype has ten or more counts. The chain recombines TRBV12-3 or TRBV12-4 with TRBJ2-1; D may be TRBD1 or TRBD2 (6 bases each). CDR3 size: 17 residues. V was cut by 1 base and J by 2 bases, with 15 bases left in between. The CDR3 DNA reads TGTGCCAGCAGTTTAGGGTTCGGGGGCCCTACCTACAATGAGCAGTTCTTC. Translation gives CASSLGFGGPTYNEQFF.

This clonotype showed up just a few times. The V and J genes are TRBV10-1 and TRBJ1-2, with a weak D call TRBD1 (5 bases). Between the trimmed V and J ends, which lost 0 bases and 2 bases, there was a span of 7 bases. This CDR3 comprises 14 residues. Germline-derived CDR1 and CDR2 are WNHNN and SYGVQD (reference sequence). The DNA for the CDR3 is TGCGCCAGCAGTGAGTCCTGGGGGAACTATGGCTACACCTTC. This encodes CASSESWGNYGYTF.

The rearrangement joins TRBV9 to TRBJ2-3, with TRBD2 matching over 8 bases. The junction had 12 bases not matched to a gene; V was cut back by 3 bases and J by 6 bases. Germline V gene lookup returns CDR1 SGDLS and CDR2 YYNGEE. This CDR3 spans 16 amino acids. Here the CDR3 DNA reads TGTGCCAGCAGCGGCCCCTACGGGGGGGCCAGGGATACGCAGTATTTT. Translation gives CASSGPYGGARDTQYF.

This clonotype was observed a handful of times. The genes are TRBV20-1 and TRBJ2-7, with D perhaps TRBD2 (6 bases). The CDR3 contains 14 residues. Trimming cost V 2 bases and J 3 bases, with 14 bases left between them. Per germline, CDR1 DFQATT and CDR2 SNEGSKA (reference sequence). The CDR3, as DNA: TGCAGTGCTAGAACGGCGTGGGGGGACTACGAGCAGTACTTC. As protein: CSARTAWGDYEQYF.

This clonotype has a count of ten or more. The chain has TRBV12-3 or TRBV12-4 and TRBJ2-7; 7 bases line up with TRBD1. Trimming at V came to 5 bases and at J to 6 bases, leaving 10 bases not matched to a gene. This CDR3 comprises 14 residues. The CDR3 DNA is TGTGCCAGCAGTCAACTAACAGGGGTTGGCGAGCAGTACTTC. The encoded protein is CASSQLTGVGEQYF.

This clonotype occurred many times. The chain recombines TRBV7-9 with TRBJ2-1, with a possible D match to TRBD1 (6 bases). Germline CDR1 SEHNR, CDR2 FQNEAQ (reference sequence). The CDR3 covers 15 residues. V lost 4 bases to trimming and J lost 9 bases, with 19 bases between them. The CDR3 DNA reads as TGTGCCAGCAGCTCTCCGGGACATAGTGCGGGTGAGCAGTTCTTC. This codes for CASSSPGHSAGEQFF.